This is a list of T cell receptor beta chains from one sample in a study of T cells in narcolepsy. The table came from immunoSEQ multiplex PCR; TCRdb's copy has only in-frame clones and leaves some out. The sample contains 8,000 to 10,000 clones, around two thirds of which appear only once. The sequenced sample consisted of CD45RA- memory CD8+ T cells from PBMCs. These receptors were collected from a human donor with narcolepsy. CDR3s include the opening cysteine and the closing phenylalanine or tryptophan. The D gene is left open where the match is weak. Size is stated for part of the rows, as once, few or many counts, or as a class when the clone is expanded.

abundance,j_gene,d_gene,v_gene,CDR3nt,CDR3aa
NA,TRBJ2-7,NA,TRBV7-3,TGTGCCAGCAGTGACCTTGGGGGCGAGCAGTACTTC,CASSDLGGEQYF
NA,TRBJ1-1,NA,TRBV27,TGTGCCAGCAGTTTATGGTGGTGGGGGGGGAACACTGAAGCTTTCTTT,CASSLWWWGGNTEAFF
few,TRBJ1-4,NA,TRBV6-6,TGTGCCAGCAGACTAACGGACAGCTTCCCTGAAAAACTGTTTTTT,CASRLTDSFPEKLFF
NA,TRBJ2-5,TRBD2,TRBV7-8,TGTGCCAGCAGCCCCGGGACTAGCTACCAGACCCAGTACTTC,CASSPGTSYQTQYF
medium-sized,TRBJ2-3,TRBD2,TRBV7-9,TGTGCCAGCAGCTCCACGGGCGGGGGAACAGATACGCAGTATTTT,CASSSTGGGTDTQYF
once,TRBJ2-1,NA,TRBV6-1,TGTGCCAGCCTTTCCCTGGGGGATGAGCAGTTCTTC,CASLSLGDEQFF
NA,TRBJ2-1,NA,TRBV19,TGTGCCAGTAGTACCGGCGGTTGGGGGGAGGACAATGAGCAGTTCTTC,CASSTGGWGEDNEQFF
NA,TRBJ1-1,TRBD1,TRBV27,TGTGCCAGCAGTTTCCTGACAGGGGGGAACACTGAAGCTTTCTTT,CASSFLTGGNTEAFF
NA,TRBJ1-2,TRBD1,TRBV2,TGTGCCAGCAGTGAAGTGCTTAGGGACAGACGCTATGGCTACACCTTC,CASSEVLRDRRYGYTF
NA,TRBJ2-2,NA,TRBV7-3,TGTGCCAGCAGCTCCCCACCCGGGGAGCTGTTTTTT,CASSSPPGELFF
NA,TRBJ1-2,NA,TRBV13,TGTGCCAGCAGCCTCCCCGGACGAGGCTACACCTTC,CASSLPGRGYTF
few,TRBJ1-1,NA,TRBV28,TGTGCCAGCAGTTCCCTTACAGGGATACAACCTGAAGCTTTCTTT,CASSSLTGIQPEAFF
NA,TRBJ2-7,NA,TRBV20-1,TGCAGTGCTACTTCAGTCTACGAGCAGTACTTC,CSATSVYEQYF
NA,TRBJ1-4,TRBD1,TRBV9,TGTGCCAGCAGCGACGGACAGGGTCCAACTAATGAAAAACTGTTTTTT,CASSDGQGPTNEKLFF
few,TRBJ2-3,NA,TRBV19,TGTGCCAGTACAGCAGGAGTATTCACAGATACGCAGTATTTT,CASTAGVFTDTQYF
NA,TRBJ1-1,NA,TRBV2,TGTGCCAGCAGTGAACGGCTAGGAGGGGCCACTGAAGCTTTCTTT,CASSERLGGATEAFF
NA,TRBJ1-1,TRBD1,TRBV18,TGTGCCAGCTCACCCTACCGGGACAGGGGGGGCTCTGAAGCTTTCTTT,CASSPYRDRGGSEAFF
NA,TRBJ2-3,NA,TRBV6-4,TGTGCCAGCAGCCGGTCCAGCACAGATACGCAGTATTTT,CASSRSSTDTQYF
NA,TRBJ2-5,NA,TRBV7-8,TGTGCCAGCAGCTTACCGGGTACCCAGTACTTC,CASSLPGTQYF
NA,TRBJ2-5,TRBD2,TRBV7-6,TGTGCCAGCAGCTTAGGACGGGGGGGCCCGGAGACCCAGTACTTC,CASSLGRGGPETQYF
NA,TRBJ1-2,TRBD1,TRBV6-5,TGTGCCAGCAGTTCAGGACAGGGGATATACTATGGCTACACCTTC,CASSSGQGIYYGYTF
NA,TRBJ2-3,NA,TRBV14,TGTGCCAGCAGCCCCCATGTGGGGGGGCTCACAGATACGCAGTATTTT,CASSPHVGGLTDTQYF
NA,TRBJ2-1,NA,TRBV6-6,TGTGCCAGCAGTTACACAGGACAGGCGGGGGATGAGCAGTTCTTC,CASSYTGQAGDEQFF
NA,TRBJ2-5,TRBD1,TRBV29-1,TGCAGCGTTACCTCCGGGACAGGGCAAGAGACCCAGTACTTC,CSVTSGTGQETQYF
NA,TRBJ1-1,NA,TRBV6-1,TGTGCCAGCGGGCCGAGGTACACTGAAGCTTTCTTT,CASGPRYTEAFF
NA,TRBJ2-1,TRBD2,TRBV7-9,TGTGCCAGCAGCGTAGCTCCGGGCCTAGCGGGGGGGTACAATGAGCAGTTCTTC,CASSVAPGLAGGYNEQFF